This T cell receptor beta chain came from a study of shared clonotypes between healthy human individuals (dated by TCRdb to the early 2020s). As for the study more broadly: The cohort included three men and a couple of women between 18 and 49 years of age. For each donor, three plates each were used for CD4 naive and CD4 memory, two plates were used for CD8 naive, and one plate was used for CD8 memory. To estimate repertoire size and how much clonotypes are shared between individuals, the study performed deep sequencing of blood TCR repertoires from roughly five healthy adults. To increase sequencing depth and limit assay-specific biases, TCR repertoire library preparation and sequencing were carried out by different laboratories using diverse techniques. Leukapheresis yielded between about 0.9 and 10 billion PBMCs per donor.

TCR CDR3 regions were amplified from genomic DNA by multiplex PCR using the deep immunoSEQ assay. Genomic DNA extracted from each cell subset was distributed evenly over all wells of several immunoSEQ 96-well plates, and each plate served as one replicate. For sorted subsets, roughly 0.2 ug genomic DNA, equal to tens of thousands of T cell genomes, was loaded into each replicate PCR. Purified libraries were quantified with a Qubit 3.0 fluorometer, sized on a Bioanalyzer 2100, and re-quantified with the KAPA Library Quantification kit. Every immunoSEQ 96-well plate was sequenced on a separate single-read 150-cycle Illumina NextSeq 550 flow cell. The study's processing was this. Because the immunoSEQ output held only junctional sequences and lacked quality scores, the filtering could not match the filtering applied to full-length reads. Sequences were annotated with PyIR, a Python wrapper for IgBLAST v1.9, and V/J genes and CDR3 were assigned using IMGT germline references. Reads with weak V/J assignments (E-value above 1e-6), missing CDR3, stop codons, out-of-frame junctions, or ambiguous translated residues were removed. V3J clonotypes were defined as sequences sharing the same inferred V gene, J gene, and CDR3 amino acid sequence. To compute the percentage overlap between repertoires, the number of shared unique clonotypes was divided by the size of the smaller repertoire. RTK rarefaction, the Chao1 estimator, and Recon v2.1 estimates of unobserved clonotypes were used to assess repertoire richness. Generation probabilities for all TCRbeta clonotypes obtained by the gDNA method from a handful of donors were computed using OLGA. TCRdb provides this immuneACCESS table in a form limited to in-frame rearrangements. Some clones are lacking; in checked studies, under half of them reflect an unresolved V gene, and why the rest are absent is not known. The DNA was the basis for D and trimming; V, J and clone size are from that table. This sample lists 560,000 or so clones; 95% to 97% were detected once. The ten largest clones capture approximately 0.1% of the sample.

CD8 naive samples consisted of CD45RO-negative cells that were positively selected for CCR7, yielding a CD45RA+CCR7+ population without TemRA cells. The donors were healthy, HIV-negative adults with no recently reported acute infections or vaccinations. All donors were Caucasian adults living in Nashville, Tennessee, USA. Blood was collected by leukapheresis, and PBMCs were isolated by Ficoll-Histopaque density gradient centrifugation and then cryopreserved in liquid nitrogen vapor phase. Analytical flow cytometry was used to check the purity and quantity of every magnetically sorted T cell population. Each sorted fraction had its genomic DNA isolated and then quantified by UV absorbance on a Nanodrop 2000c. As for this clone: Its recognized antigen is unknown. Qualities for individual bases were not recorded, and no much larger clone is one base off.

The CDR3 runs 14 residues from the cysteine to the phenylalanine. CDR3 DNA is the only sequence kept; it has 42 bases, read in frame from the first base. CDR1 and CDR2 are drawn from the germline V gene (reference sequence): MNHNY, SVGAGI. V loses 6 bases, J loses 1 base, and the germline ends lie 12 bases apart. What the study reported, not specific to this receptor: Incomplete sequencing was indicated by rarefaction of sorted-subset datasets, despite the large sequencing depth. Naive subsets generally had larger estimated clonotype richness than memory subsets did. Pairwise subsampling led to the expectation that sequencing depth would affect the degree of clonotype sharing among donors. Clonotypes shared by all four sorted-subset donors showed higher generation probabilities than non-shared clonotypes. Sharing across several donors was observed for approximately 5% of naive CD4, over 3% of naive CD8, over 2% of memory CD4, and about 0.4% of memory CD8 clonotypes. Only blood was sampled, and tissue TCR repertoires likely differ from those in blood. The genetic and exposure-history diversity represented was limited by the small number of donors.

The specimen sequenced was naive CD8+ T cells sorted from blood. The sample's cell subset or site label, in plain terms: CD45RA+CCR7+. The chain uses TRBV6-6 and TRBJ1-1; the D gene is perhaps TRBD1, from 5 matching bases. The source is a woman under 40 in good health. The CDR3 is CASSPSGPNTEAFF. The sequenced DNA is TGTGCCAGCAGCCCTTCGGGACCGAACACTGAAGCTTTCTTT.